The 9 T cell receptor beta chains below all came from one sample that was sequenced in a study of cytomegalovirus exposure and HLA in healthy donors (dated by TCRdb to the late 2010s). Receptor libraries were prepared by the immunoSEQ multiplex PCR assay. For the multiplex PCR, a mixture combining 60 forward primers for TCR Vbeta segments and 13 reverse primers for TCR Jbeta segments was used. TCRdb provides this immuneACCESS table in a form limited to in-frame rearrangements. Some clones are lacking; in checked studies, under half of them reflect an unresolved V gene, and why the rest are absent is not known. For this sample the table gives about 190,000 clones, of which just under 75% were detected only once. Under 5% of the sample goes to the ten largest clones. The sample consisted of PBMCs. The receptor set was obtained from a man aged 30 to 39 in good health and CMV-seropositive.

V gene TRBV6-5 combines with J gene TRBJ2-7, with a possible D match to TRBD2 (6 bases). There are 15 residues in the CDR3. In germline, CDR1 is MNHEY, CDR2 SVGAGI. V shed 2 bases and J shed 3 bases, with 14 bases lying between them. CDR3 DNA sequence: TGTGCCAGCAGTTACGATCGGGGGACGGACTACGAGCAGTACTTC. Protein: CASSYDRGTDYEQYF.

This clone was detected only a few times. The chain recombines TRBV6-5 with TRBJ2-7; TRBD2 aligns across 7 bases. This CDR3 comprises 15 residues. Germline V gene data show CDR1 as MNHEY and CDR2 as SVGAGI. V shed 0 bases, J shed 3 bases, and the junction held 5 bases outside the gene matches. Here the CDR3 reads CASSYSGGGNYEQYF. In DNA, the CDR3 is TGTGCCAGCAGTTACTCGGGCGGGGGTAACTACGAGCAGTACTTC.

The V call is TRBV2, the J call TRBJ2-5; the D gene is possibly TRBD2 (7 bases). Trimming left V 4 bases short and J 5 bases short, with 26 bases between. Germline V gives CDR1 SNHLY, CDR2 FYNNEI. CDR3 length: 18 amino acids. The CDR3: CASSGGVLGGLAPETQYF. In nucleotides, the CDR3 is TGTGCCAGCAGTGGGGGGGTTTTGGGGGGGCTAGCCCCTGAGACCCAGTACTTC.

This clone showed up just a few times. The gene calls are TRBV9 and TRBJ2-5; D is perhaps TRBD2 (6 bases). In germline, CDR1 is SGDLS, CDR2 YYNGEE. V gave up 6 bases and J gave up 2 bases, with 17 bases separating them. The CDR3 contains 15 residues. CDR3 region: CASKAGSSSQETQYF. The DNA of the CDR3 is TGTGCCAGCAAGGCGGGATCTTCGTCACAAGAGACCCAGTACTTC.

For the CDR3, the DNA is TGCGCCAGCAGCCCCGGACAGGGAGGCTCCTACAATGAGCAGTTCTTC. This sequence encodes CASSPGQGGSYNEQFF. The chain recombines TRBV5-1 with TRBJ2-1; 8 nucleotides line up with TRBD1. The CDR3 contains 16 residues. V was pared by 4 bases and J by 0 bases, with 6 bases of the junction left unmatched. In germline, CDR1 is SGHRS, CDR2 YFSETQ. Full variable domain (rest looked up from reference TRBV5-1 and TRBJ2-1): KAGVTQTPRYLIKTRGQQVTLSCSPISGHRSVSWYQQTPGQGLQFLFEYFSETQRNKGNFPGRFSGRQFSNSRSEMNVSTLELGDSALYLCASSPGQGGSYNEQFFGPGTRLTVL.

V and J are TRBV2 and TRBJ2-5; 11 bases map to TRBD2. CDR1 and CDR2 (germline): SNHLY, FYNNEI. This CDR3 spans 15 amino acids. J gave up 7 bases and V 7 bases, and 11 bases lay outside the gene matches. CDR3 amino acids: CASTQSTSGSGTQYF. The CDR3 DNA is TGTGCCAGCACTCAATCCACTAGCGGGAGTGGGACCCAGTACTTC.

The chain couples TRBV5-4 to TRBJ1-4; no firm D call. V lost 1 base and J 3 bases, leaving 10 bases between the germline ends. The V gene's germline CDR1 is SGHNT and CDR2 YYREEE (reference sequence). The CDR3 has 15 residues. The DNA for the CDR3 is TGTGCCAGCAGCTTGCTGACCGGGGCTAATGAAAAACTGTTTTTT. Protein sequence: CASSLLTGANEKLFF.

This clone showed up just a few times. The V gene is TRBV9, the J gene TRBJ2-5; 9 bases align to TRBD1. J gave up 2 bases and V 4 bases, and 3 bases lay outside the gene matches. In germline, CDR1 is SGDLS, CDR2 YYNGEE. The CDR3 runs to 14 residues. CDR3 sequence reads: CASSPGTGQETQYF. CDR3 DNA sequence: TGTGCCAGCAGCCCCGGGACAGGGCAAGAGACCCAGTACTTC.

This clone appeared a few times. Written as DNA, the CDR3 is TGCGCCAGCAGCCAAGATCTAAGTGGGACAGGGGCGTTTTTCTCTGGGGCCAACGTCCTGACTTTC. Its translation is CASSQDLSGTGAFFSGANVLTF. V is TRBV4-1 and J is TRBJ2-6, with 10 bases lining up with TRBD1. This CDR3 comprises 22 residues. The V segment lost 0 bases and the J segment 0 bases; nucleotides outside the gene matches: 14. Per germline, CDR1 MGHRA and CDR2 YSYEKL.